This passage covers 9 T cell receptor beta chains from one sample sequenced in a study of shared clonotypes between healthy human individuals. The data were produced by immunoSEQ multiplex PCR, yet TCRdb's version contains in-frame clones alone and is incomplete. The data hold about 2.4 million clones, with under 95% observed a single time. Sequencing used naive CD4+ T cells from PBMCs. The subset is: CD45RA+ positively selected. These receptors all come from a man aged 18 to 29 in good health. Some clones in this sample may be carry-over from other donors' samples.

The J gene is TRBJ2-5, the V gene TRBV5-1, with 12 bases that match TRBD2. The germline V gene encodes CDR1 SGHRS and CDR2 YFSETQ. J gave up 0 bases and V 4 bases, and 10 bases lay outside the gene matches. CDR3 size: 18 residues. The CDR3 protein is CASSVPPGTSGHQETQYF. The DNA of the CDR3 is TGCGCCAGCAGCGTGCCGCCCGGGACTAGCGGGCACCAAGAGACCCAGTACTTC.

CDR3 nucleotide sequence: TGTGCCAGCAGCGCACAGGGGGTGGCTGAAGCTTTCTTT. Translated, it gives CASSAQGVAEAFF. V is TRBV6-5 and J is TRBJ1-1; 8 bases map to TRBD1. The germline V gene has CDR1 MNHEY and CDR2 SVGAGI. The junction had 6 bases not matched to a gene; V was cut back by 6 bases and J by 6 bases. The CDR3 runs to 13 residues.

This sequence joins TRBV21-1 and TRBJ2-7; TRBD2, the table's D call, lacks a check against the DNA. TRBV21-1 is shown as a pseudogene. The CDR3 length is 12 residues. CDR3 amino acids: CASSNTGSEQYF. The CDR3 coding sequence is TGTGCCAGCAGCAACACGGGTTCGGAGCAGTACTTC.

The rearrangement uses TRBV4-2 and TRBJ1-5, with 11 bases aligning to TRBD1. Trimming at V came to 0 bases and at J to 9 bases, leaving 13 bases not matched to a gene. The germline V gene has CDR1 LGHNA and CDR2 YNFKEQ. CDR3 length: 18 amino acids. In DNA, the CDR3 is TGTGCCAGCAGCCAAGATCCCGGGACAGGGGGTTTCTGGTCGCCCCAGCATTTT. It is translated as CASSQDPGTGGFWSPQHF.

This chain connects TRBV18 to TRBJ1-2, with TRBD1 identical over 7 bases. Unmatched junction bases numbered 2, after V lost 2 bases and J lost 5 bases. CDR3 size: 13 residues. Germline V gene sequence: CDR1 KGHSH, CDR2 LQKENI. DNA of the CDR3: TGTGCCAGCTCACCAGAGACAGGGTATGGCTACACCTTC. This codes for CASSPETGYGYTF.

The CDR3 DNA is TGTGCCAGCAGTGAAGACGCGGGGACAGGGGGCGACCCCCAGCATTTT. Protein: CASSEDAGTGGDPQHF. This rearrangement joins TRBV2 to TRBJ1-5, with TRBD1 identical over 12 bases. Trimming removed 1 base from V and 10 bases from J; junction bases left unmatched: 8. The CDR3 covers 16 residues. Germline loops: CDR1 SNHLY, CDR2 FYNNEI.

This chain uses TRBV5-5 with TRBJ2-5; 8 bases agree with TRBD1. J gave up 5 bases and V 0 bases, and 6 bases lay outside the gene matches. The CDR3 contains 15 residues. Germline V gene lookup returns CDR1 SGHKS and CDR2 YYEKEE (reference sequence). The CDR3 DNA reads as TGTGCCAGCAGCTTGGGGGCAGGGGGCATGGAGACCCAGTACTTC. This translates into CASSLGAGGMETQYF.

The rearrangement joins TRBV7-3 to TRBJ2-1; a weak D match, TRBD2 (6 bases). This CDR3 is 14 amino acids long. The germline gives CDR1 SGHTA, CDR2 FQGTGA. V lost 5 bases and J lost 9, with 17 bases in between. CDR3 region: CASSPSGVGGEQFF. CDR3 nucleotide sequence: TGTGCCAGCAGCCCATCGGGGGTGGGAGGTGAGCAGTTCTTC.

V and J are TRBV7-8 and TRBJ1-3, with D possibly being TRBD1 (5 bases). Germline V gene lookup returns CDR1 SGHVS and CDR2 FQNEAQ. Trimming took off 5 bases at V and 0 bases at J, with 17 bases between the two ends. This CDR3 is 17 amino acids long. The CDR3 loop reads CASSIGRVGTSGNTIYF. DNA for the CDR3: TGTGCCAGCAGCATAGGGAGGGTGGGGACCTCTGGAAACACCATATATTTT.